This TCR beta chain was documented in a study of siplizumab effects on memory and regulatory T cells (dated 2019 in TCRdb). Study-level background: The study looked at the effect of siplizumab, an anti-CD2 antibody, on alloreactive T-cell subsets in allogeneic mixed lymphocyte reactions made from human PBMCs.

Libraries were built with the immunoSEQ multiplex PCR assay. Each sample had around 100,000 TCR templates assayed by the deep sequencing platform. Genomic DNA extracted from sorted T cells was used for TCRbeta CDR3 sequencing. The authors processed their data as follows. Clonal analysis of TCRbeta CDR3 data was done in the R programming language. Alloreactive CD4+ and CD8+ clones were identified by comparing unstimulated samples to CFSE-low samples taken after the reaction. By matching sequences to the repertoires of sorted unstimulated Treg and non-Treg cells, each alloreactive CD4+ clone was assigned a regulatory or non-regulatory origin. TCRdb carries this immuneACCESS record with in-frame sequences only. Its versions omit some clonotypes, under half of them owing to an unresolved V gene in the studies checked, with the rest unexplained. The V and J calls and clone size come from that table; D and trimming were worked out from the DNA. The sample table shows roughly 120,000 clones, and 92% are seen once. About 0.75% of the sample rests with the top ten.

Points on this clone: The antigen it binds to is not known. It has no much larger one-base neighbor in the sample; base qualities were not kept.

The CDR3 has 15 amino acids, counting the end cysteine and phenylalanine. The only DNA kept is the CDR3, 45 bases in frame from the first base. CDR1 and CDR2, per the germline V gene, are SGDLS and YYNGEE. V is clipped by 0 bases and J by 0 bases, and the sequence between their germline boundaries is 10 bases long. What the research found in general, with its limitations: The suppressive function of proliferating Tregs from siplizumab cultures was not functionally confirmed. Siplizumab significantly reduced the cumulative frequency of alloreactive sequences traceable to unstimulated CD4+ memory T cells. Because sequences at frequencies below about 10^-5 were poorly captured, only a minor fraction of alloreactive clones could be mapped back to unstimulated subsets. Roughly 75-95% of proliferating CD4+ or CD8+ clones could not be assigned a naive or memory phenotype. Compared with memory T cells, unstimulated naive T cells appeared more diverse, and naive cells seemed to make a substantial contribution to the alloresponse. Of the alloreactive CD4+ clones that could be mapped, the Treg-derived share averaged approximately 67% with siplizumab compared with around 27% in control reactions.

Sorted unstimulated T cells and proliferating T cells recovered from mixed lymphocyte reactions underwent TCRbeta CDR3 sequencing. Fresh whole blood from nine to ten HLA-typed healthy donors was used as the source from which PBMCs were isolated. To map where alloreactive clones came from, CD4+ regulatory T cells in the unstimulated state were FACS-sorted. The chain links TRBV9 with TRBJ2-7; a tentative D match to TRBD2 spans 5 bases. The source material was Tregs sorted from blood. The TCR was taken from a human donor in good health. The DNA is as follows: TGTGCCAGCAGCGTAGGGGGAACTAGCTCCTACGAGCAGTACTTC. Translation gives CASSVGGTSSYEQYF.